The 27 T cell receptor beta chains below all came from one sample that was sequenced in a study of T cells after yellow fever vaccination. TCRdb analysed the 5' RACE reads with MiXCR anew, one entry per CDR3 protein. The profile shows roughly 500,000 distinct CDR3 sequences, approximately 21% of them singletons. Source: PBMCs, taken 15 days after the yellow fever booster vaccination. Receptor source: a man aged 25-45 years who received the YFV17D yellow fever vaccine.

The V and J genes are TRBV6-5 and TRBJ1-6, with 10 nucleotides matching TRBD1. This CDR3 has 17 residues. Germline values: CDR1 MNHEY, CDR2 SVGAGI. The V segment lost 2 bases and the J segment 9 bases; nucleotides outside the gene matches: 10. In nucleotides, the CDR3 is TGTGCCAGCAGTTACGCCACGGGACAGGGGCGTAGTTCACCCCTCCACTTT. Translating it yields CASSYATGQGRSSPLHF.

This clonotype was observed a few times. This chain joins TRBV7-2 and TRBJ2-5, with a possible D match to TRBD2 (6 bases). Trimming cost V 5 bases and J 7 bases, with 17 bases left between them. The CDR3 consists of 14 residues. Looked up from germline, CDR1 is SGHTA and CDR2 is FQGNSA. Here the CDR3 reads CASSVIEGLGTQYF. DNA for the CDR3: TGTGCCAGCAGCGTTATAGAGGGACTCGGGACCCAGTACTTC.

J is TRBJ2-2 and V is TRBV5-1, with D hard to call. Germline CDR1 reads SGHRS; CDR2 reads YFSETQ. The CDR3 spans 12 residues. V lost 2 bases and J 6 bases, leaving 5 bases between the germline ends. The CDR3 region has the DNA TGCGCCAGCAGCTTCTTTTCCGGGGAGCTGTTTTTT. Its translation: CASSFFSGELFF. The full variable domain, in which reference TRBV5-1 and TRBJ2-2 provide the parts outside the CDR3, is KAGVTQTPRYLIKTRGQQVTLSCSPISGHRSVSWYQQTPGQGLQFLFEYFSETQRNKGNFPGRFSGRQFSNSRSEMNVSTLELGDSALYLCASSFFSGELFFGEGSRLTVL.

This clonotype was seen at least ten times. Here the CDR3 DNA reads TGTGCCAGCAGCCCCTTGGGGCTAGCGGGGGGGGGGACCCAGTACTTC. As protein: CASSPLGLAGGGTQYF. The rearrangement links TRBV7-2 to TRBJ2-5; 12 bases align to TRBD2. The germline CDR1 and CDR2 sequences are SGHTA and FQGNSA. V was pared by 5 bases and J by 7 bases, with 11 bases of the junction left unmatched. CDR3 length: 16 residues.

DNA for the CDR3: TGTGCCACCAGCAAAAGGACAGGGGAGGGGACCCAGTACTTC. This translates into CATSKRTGEGTQYF. J is TRBJ2-5 and V is TRBV15, with TRBD1 matching 9 bases. This CDR3 comprises 14 residues. Germline V lookup: CDR1 LNHNV, CDR2 YYDKDF (reference sequence). The junction had 7 bases not matched to a gene; V was cut back by 4 bases and J by 7 bases.

This clonotype was detected many times. The rearrangement links TRBV7-2 to TRBJ1-5, with 7 nucleotides matching TRBD1. The CDR3 covers 15 residues. The V and J ends lost 5 bases and 0 bases, in that order; junction bases with no gene match: 4. Germline assignment: CDR1 SGHTA and CDR2 FQGNSA. The CDR3 loop reads CASSHGTDSNQPQHF. In DNA, the CDR3 is TGTGCCAGCAGCCATGGGACAGATAGCAATCAGCCCCAGCATTTT.

CDR3 sequence reads: CASSLVPGRTGELFF. The DNA for the CDR3 is TGTGCCAGCAGCTTAGTACCGGGGAGGACCGGGGAGCTGTTTTTT. This rearrangement joins TRBV7-9 to TRBJ2-2; TRBD2 might be the D (6 bases). Germline V gives CDR1 SEHNR, CDR2 FQNEAQ (reference sequence). Trimming cost V 1 base and J 5 bases, with 11 bases left between them. CDR3 length: 15 amino acids. The variable domain in full, completed from reference TRBV7-9 and TRBJ2-2, reads DTGVSQNPRHKITKRGQNVTFRCDPISEHNRLYWYRQTLGQGPEFLTYFQNEAQLEKSRLLSDRFSAERPKGSFSTLEIQRTEQGDSAMYLCASSLVPGRTGELFFGEGSRLTVL.

The CDR3 nucleotides are TGCGCCAGCAGCCGGGGACTAGCGGGAGCCTACAATGAGCAGTTCTTC. Its translation: CASSRGLAGAYNEQFF. This rearrangement joins TRBV4-3 to TRBJ2-1; TRBD2 matches at 14 bases. V shed 4 bases, J shed 2 bases, and the junction held 1 base outside the gene matches. The CDR3 totals 16 residues. Per germline, CDR1 LGHNA and CDR2 YSLEER.

This sequence joins TRBV12-3 or TRBV12-4 and TRBJ2-3; possibly TRBD1 for D (5 bases). This CDR3 comprises 16 residues. Trimming cost V 3 bases and J 0 bases, with 13 bases left between them. CDR3 region: CASSLSRASSTDTQYF. CDR3 nucleotide sequence: TGTGCCAGCAGTTTGAGCAGGGCCTCTAGCACAGATACGCAGTATTTT.

This clonotype has a count of ten or more. The chain uses TRBV20-1 and TRBJ2-3; D is possibly TRBD2 (8 bases). Germline assignment: CDR1 DFQATT and CDR2 SNEGSKA (reference sequence). This CDR3 comprises 13 residues. The CDR3 loop reads CQGGSGTTDTQYF. The CDR3 region has the DNA TGCCAGGGGGGTAGCGGGACCACAGATACGCAGTATTTT.

This clonotype was counted a few times. The rearrangement uses TRBV5-1 and TRBJ2-5; 7 bases map to TRBD2. This CDR3 region has 14 residues. V dropped 5 bases and J dropped 4; count of bases not matched to a gene: 8. Germline CDR1 is SGHRS and CDR2 is YFSETQ. CDR3 DNA: TGCGCCAGCAGATACGGGAGGACCCGAGAGACCCAGTACTTC. Translation: CASRYGRTRETQYF.

The rearrangement links TRBV7-9 to TRBJ1-5; the D gene is possibly TRBD1 (5 bases). Germline CDR1 SEHNR, CDR2 FQNEAQ (reference sequence). The CDR3 runs 17 residues. V gave up 1 base and J gave up 6 bases, with 19 bases separating them. The CDR3 DNA follows: TGTGCCAGCAGCTTAGGGGTTGGCAGGGAGAGAACTCAGCCCCAGCATTTT. Its protein is CASSLGVGRERTQPQHF.

The V call is TRBV12-3 or TRBV12-4, the J call TRBJ2-7, with 7 bases aligning to TRBD1. The CDR3 spans 14 residues. J gave up 3 bases and V 8 bases, and 10 bases lay outside the gene matches. The CDR3 DNA follows: TGTGCCAGCTCAACCAGTCACAGGGGCTACGAGCAGTACTTC. Residues: CASSTSHRGYEQYF.

This clonotype was observed a handful of times. The J gene is TRBJ2-7, the V gene TRBV6-2 or TRBV6-3; possible D gene TRBD2, 5 bases. Germline-derived CDR1 and CDR2 are MNHEY and SVGEGT. Trimming took 0 bases from V and 3 from J, leaving 6 bases between them. The CDR3 extends over 13 amino acids. The CDR3 sequence: CASSYSRDYEQYF. The DNA for the CDR3 is TGTGCCAGCAGTTACTCGAGGGACTACGAGCAGTACTTC.

V is TRBV7-2 and J is TRBJ2-1; D is unresolved. Trimming removed 2 bases from V and 1 base from J, with 9 bases in between. Germline lookup yields CDR1 SGHTA and CDR2 FQGNSA. The CDR3 spans 15 residues. CDR3 sequence: CASSLLGASYNEQFF. CDR3 nucleotides: TGTGCCAGCAGCTTACTTGGAGCTTCCTACAATGAGCAGTTCTTC.

This clonotype occurred many times. The chain uses TRBV3-1 and TRBJ2-7, with D hard to call. The CDR3 contains 13 residues. V lost 5 bases and J lost 1, with 9 bases in between. The V gene's germline CDR1 is LGHDT and CDR2 YNNKEL (reference sequence). The CDR3 loop reads CASSYSRSYEQYF. CDR3 bases: TGTGCCAGCAGCTACAGTCGGTCCTACGAGCAGTACTTC.

This clonotype was picked up many times. This sequence joins TRBV18 and TRBJ2-1; maybe TRBD1 (6 bases). V lost 3 bases to trimming and J lost 1 base, with 13 bases between them. Germline CDR1 is KGHSH and CDR2 is LQKENI. The CDR3 is 16 amino acids. CDR3 nucleotides: TGTGCCAGCTCACCCGGAGCTAGGGGGTCCTACAATGAGCAGTTCTTC. Amino acids: CASSPGARGSYNEQFF. Using reference TRBV18 and TRBJ2-1 for the parts outside the CDR3, the full variable domain is NAGVMQNPRHLVRRRGQEARLRCSPMKGHSHVYWYRQLPEEGLKFMVYLQKENIIDESGMPKERFSAEFPKEGPSILRIQQVVRGDSAAYFCASSPGARGSYNEQFFGPGTRLTVL.

The J gene is TRBJ2-7, the V gene TRBV5-6; D uncertain. In germline, CDR1 is SGHDT, CDR2 YYEEEE. Trimming shortened V by 1 base and J by 7 bases, and 9 bases separated the two germline ends. This CDR3 is built from 12 residues. The CDR3 loop is CASSLWQSEQYF. CDR3 in DNA: TGTGCCAGCAGCTTGTGGCAGTCGGAGCAGTACTTC.

This clonotype appeared a few times. V and J are TRBV6-2 or TRBV6-3 and TRBJ2-1, with 8 nucleotides matching TRBD2. J was trimmed by 6 bases and V by 0 bases; bases with no gene match: 7. The CDR3 has 16 amino acids. Germline V gene lookup returns CDR1 MNHEY and CDR2 SVGEGT. CDR3 region: CASSYSLREGRNEQFF. The CDR3 region has the DNA TGTGCCAGCAGTTACTCTTTACGGGAGGGCCGCAATGAGCAGTTCTTC.

This clonotype was recorded at least ten times. V usage is TRBV4-3 and J usage is TRBJ2-1, with TRBD2 identical over 11 bases. With V trimmed by 4 bases and J by 4 bases, 6 bases remained unmatched. The CDR3 is 16 residues long. From germline, CDR1 is LGHNA and CDR2 YSLEER. The CDR3 region is CASSRSLAGAYNEQFF. CDR3 nucleotide sequence: TGCGCCAGCAGCCGCTCACTAGCGGGAGCGTACAATGAGCAGTTCTTC.

The sample holds a few counts of this clonotype. The V and J genes are TRBV12-3 or TRBV12-4 and TRBJ2-2, with D hard to call. The germline V and J ends were trimmed by 2 bases and 6 bases, with 16 bases remaining between them. This CDR3 region has 16 residues. CDR3: CASSLFASRGAGELFF. DNA of the CDR3: TGTGCCAGCAGTTTATTTGCCAGCCGCGGAGCCGGGGAGCTGTTTTTT.

This clonotype showed up just a few times. The CDR3 is CSARGTGDYGYTF. The CDR3, as DNA: TGCAGTGCTAGAGGGACAGGGGACTATGGCTACACCTTC. This chain uses TRBV20-1 with TRBJ1-2; 9 bases align to TRBD1. Trimming removed 1 base from V and 3 bases from J; junction bases left unmatched: 0. This CDR3 contains 13 residues. CDR1 is DFQATT, CDR2 SNEGSKA, per germline (reference sequence).

The V gene is TRBV7-9, the J gene TRBJ2-7, with 7 bases identical to TRBD2. Germline V gives CDR1 SEHNR, CDR2 FQNEAQ (reference sequence). V gave up 5 bases and J gave up 4 bases; unmatched junction bases: 11. The CDR3 is 15 residues long. In nucleotides, the CDR3 is TGTGCCAGCAGCCCCCGACGGGGGGAGGGTTACGAGCAGTACTTC. Protein product: CASSPRRGEGYEQYF.

This clonotype was observed a few times. The rearrangement joins TRBV7-2 to TRBJ2-3; the D gene is possibly TRBD1 (5 bases). V lost 0 bases and J 0 bases, leaving 10 bases between the germline ends. CDR1 SGHTA and CDR2 FQGNSA come from the germline V gene. CDR3 length: 16 residues. The CDR3 DNA is TGTGCCAGCAGCTTAGCGACAGCCTCTAGCACAGATACGCAGTATTTT. This codes for CASSLATASSTDTQYF. Together with reference TRBV7-2 and TRBJ2-3, the CDR3 gives the full variable domain: GAGVSQSPSNKVTEKGKDVELRCDPISGHTALYWYRQSLGQGLEFLIYFQGNSAPDKSGLPSDRFSAERTGGSVSTLTIQRTQQEDSAVYLCASSLATASSTDTQYFGPGTRLTVL.

This clonotype was seen a few times. This chain uses TRBV7-3 with TRBJ2-2; 7 bases match TRBD2. V lost 5 bases to trimming and J lost 5 bases; unmatched junction nucleotides: 14. Germline loops: CDR1 SGHTA, CDR2 FQGTGA. The CDR3 is 17 amino acids. In DNA form, the CDR3 reads TGTGCCAGCAGCCATCCGCCCCGGGGGGTACCAACCGGGGAGCTGTTTTTT. Amino acids: CASSHPPRGVPTGELFF. Using reference TRBV7-3 and TRBJ2-2 for the parts outside the CDR3, the full variable domain is GAGVSQTPSNKVTEKGKYVELRCDPISGHTALYWYRQSLGQGPEFLIYFQGTGAADDSGLPNDRFFAVRPEGSVSTLKIQRTERGDSAVYLCASSHPPRGVPTGELFFGEGSRLTVL.

This clonotype has just a few counts. This chain joins TRBV29-1 and TRBJ2-7, with a possible D match to TRBD2 (6 bases). Trimming removed 6 bases at V and 4 bases at J, with 13 bases between. Germline V gives CDR1 SQVTM, CDR2 ANQGSEA. The CDR3 extends over 12 amino acids. The CDR3 DNA follows: TGCAGCGTCCCTGGGGACTTGTACGAGCAGTACTTC. Its translation: CSVPGDLYEQYF.

The chain carries TRBV20-1 and TRBJ2-7; 7 bases fit TRBD1. From germline, CDR1 is DFQATT and CDR2 SNEGSKA (reference sequence). CDR3 length: 14 residues. V lost 5 bases to trimming and J lost 0 bases; unmatched junction nucleotides: 7. CDR3 nucleotides: TGCAGTGCTGGTGACAGGGTAACCTCCTACGAGCAGTACTTC. The encoded protein is CSAGDRVTSYEQYF.